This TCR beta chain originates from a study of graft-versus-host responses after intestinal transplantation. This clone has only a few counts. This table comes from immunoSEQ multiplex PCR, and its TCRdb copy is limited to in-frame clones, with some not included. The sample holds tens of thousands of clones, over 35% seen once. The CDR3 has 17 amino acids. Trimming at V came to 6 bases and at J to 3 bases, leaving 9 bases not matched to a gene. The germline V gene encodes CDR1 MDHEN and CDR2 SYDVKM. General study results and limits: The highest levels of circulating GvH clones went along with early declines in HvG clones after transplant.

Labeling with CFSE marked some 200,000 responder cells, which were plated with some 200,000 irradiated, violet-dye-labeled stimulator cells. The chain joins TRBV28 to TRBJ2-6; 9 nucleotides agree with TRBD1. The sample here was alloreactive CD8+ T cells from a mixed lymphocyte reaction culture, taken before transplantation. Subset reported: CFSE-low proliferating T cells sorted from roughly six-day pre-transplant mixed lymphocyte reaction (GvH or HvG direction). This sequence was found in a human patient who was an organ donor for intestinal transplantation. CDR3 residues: CASSPQDRGGGANVLTF. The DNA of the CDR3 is TGTGCCAGCAGCCCCCAGGACAGGGGCGGTGGGGCCAACGTCCTGACTTTC.